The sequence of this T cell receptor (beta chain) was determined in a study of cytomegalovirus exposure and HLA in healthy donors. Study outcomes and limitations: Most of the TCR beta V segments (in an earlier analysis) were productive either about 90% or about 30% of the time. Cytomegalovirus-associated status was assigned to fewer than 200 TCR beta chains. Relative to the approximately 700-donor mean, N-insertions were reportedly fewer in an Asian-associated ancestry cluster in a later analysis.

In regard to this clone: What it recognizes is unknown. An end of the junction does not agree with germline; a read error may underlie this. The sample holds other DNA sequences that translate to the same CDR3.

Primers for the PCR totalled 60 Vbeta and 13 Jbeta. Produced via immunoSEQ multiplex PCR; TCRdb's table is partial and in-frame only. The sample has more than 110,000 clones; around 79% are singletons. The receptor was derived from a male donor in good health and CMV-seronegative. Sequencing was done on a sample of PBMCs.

CDR3 region: CASRTFEVGYGYTF. In DNA form, the CDR3 reads TGCGCCAGCAGAACGTTTGAGGTGGGCTATGGCTACACCTTC. The chain carries TRBV7-8 and TRBJ1-2; D remains ambiguous. The CDR3 extends over 14 amino acids. Germline values: CDR1 SGHVS, CDR2 FQNEAQ.